Listed below are T cell receptor beta chains from one sample, sequenced in a study of T cell changes during pregnancy in multiple sclerosis. The data were produced by immunoSEQ multiplex PCR, yet TCRdb's version contains in-frame clones alone and is incomplete. The data show tens of thousands of clones, around 91% seen once. Source: CD8+ T cells from peripheral blood mononuclear cells, taken in the third trimester of pregnancy. The receptors come from a female donor with multiple sclerosis, enrolled in a pregnancy study. The CDR3 runs from the conserved cysteine through the conserved F or W. Fields, in order: V gene, clone size, D gene, CDR3 length, J gene, CDR3 protein, CDR3 DNA. D genes are given only for firm matches. Clone size, where shown, is once, few, many, or a class for clones that have expanded.

>TRBV5-8|-|-|13|TRBJ2-7
CASSPTVSYEQYF
TGTGCCAGCAGCCCGACAGTCTCCTACGAGCAGTACTTC
>TRBV19|-|TRBD1|15|TRBJ1-2
CASSLLSTGGYGYTF
TGTGCCAGTAGTCTTCTTTCCACAGGGGGCTATGGCTACACCTTC
>TRBV7-2|-|-|13|TRBJ1-2
CASSLAGGYGYTF
TGTGCCAGCAGCTTAGCCGGGGGATATGGCTACACCTTC
>TRBV5-6|-|-|14|TRBJ1-4
CASSSGTTNEKLFF
TGTGCCAGCAGCAGCGGGACAACTAATGAAAAACTGTTTTTT
>TRBV2|-|-|13|TRBJ2-1
CASSEPADNEQFF
TGTGCCAGCAGTGAACCAGCGGACAATGAGCAGTTCTTC
>TRBV7-8|-|TRBD1|15|TRBJ2-7
CASSLVRTGTYEQYF
TGTGCCAGCAGCTTAGTACGGACAGGAACCTACGAGCAGTACTTC
>TRBV4-1|-|-|15|TRBJ2-7
CASSQVDPQGSEQYF
TGCGCCAGCAGCCAAGTTGACCCACAGGGAAGCGAGCAGTACTTC
>TRBV30|-|-|13|TRBJ1-5
CAWSVTGVQPQHF
TGTGCCTGGAGTGTAACAGGAGTTCAGCCCCAGCATTTT
>TRBV7-3|-|-|15|TRBJ2-3
CASSLEESPTDTQYF
TGTGCCAGCAGCTTAGAAGAGTCCCCCACAGATACGCAGTATTTT
>TRBV5-6|-|TRBD2|16|TRBJ2-5
CASSSAVAGGQETQYF
TGTGCCAGCAGCTCCGCGGTAGCGGGGGGTCAAGAGACCCAGTACTTC
>TRBV29-1|-|-|12|TRBJ2-1
CSEETGYNEQFF
TGCAGCGAAGAAACAGGATACAATGAGCAGTTCTTC
>TRBV29-1|-|TRBD1|13|TRBJ2-2
CSGGTGFTGELFF
TGCAGCGGAGGGACAGGGTTCACCGGGGAGCTGTTTTTT
>TRBV6-1|-|-|15|TRBJ2-5
CASSTGTFARETQYF
TGTGCCAGCAGTACCGGGACATTCGCCCGAGAGACCCAGTACTTC
>TRBV6-5|-|-|12|TRBJ1-1
CASSLPSGRAFF
TGTGCCAGCAGCCTGCCCTCAGGGCGAGCTTTCTTT
>TRBV9|-|-|13|TRBJ1-1
CASSVRSGTEAFF
TGTGCCAGCAGCGTCAGGTCGGGGACTGAAGCTTTCTTT
>TRBV5-1|-|TRBD2|14|TRBJ2-1
CASSDGGGHNEQFF
TGCGCCAGCAGCGACGGGGGGGGTCACAATGAGCAGTTCTTC
>TRBV5-6|-|TRBD2|14|TRBJ2-3
CASSWGGMGDTQYF
TGTGCCAGCAGCTGGGGGGGGATGGGGGATACGCAGTATTTT
>TRBV27|-|-|16|TRBJ2-5
CASSLTGGRIQETQYF
TGTGCCAGCAGTCTCACCGGGGGGCGGATCCAAGAGACCCAGTACTTC
>TRBV6-6|once|-|15|TRBJ2-1
CASSLSGNSYNEQFF
TGTGCCAGCAGCCTTAGCGGAAACTCCTACAATGAGCAGTTCTTC
>TRBV7-3|once|-|13|TRBJ2-1
CASSSLQSNEQFF
TGTGCCAGCAGCTCATTACAGAGCAATGAGCAGTTCTTC
>TRBV10-3|-|TRBD2|13|TRBJ2-1
CASRLAGGNEQFF
TGTGCCAGTCGACTAGCGGGAGGCAATGAGCAGTTCTTC
>TRBV9|-|-|15|TRBJ1-2
CASSVGVEWAYGYTF
TGTGCCAGCAGCGTCGGTGTAGAGTGGGCCTATGGCTACACCTTC
>TRBV7-8|-|-|14|TRBJ2-3
CASSLRAGTDTQYF
TGTGCCAGCAGCTTGAGGGCCGGCACAGATACGCAGTATTTT
>TRBV19|-|-|10|TRBJ2-3
CASEADTQYF
TGTGCCAGTGAGGCAGATACGCAGTATTTT
>TRBV6-1|-|-|15|TRBJ1-2
CASSEGSGQNYGYTF
TGTGCCAGCAGTGAAGGGTCAGGGCAGAACTATGGCTACACCTTC
>TRBV25-1|-|-|13|TRBJ1-5
CASSETGNQPQHF
TGTGCCAGCAGCGAAACAGGGAATCAGCCCCAGCATTTT
>TRBV27|-|TRBD2|15|TRBJ2-7
CASSLTASGRYEQYF
TGTGCCAGCAGCCTAACCGCTAGCGGGAGGTACGAGCAGTACTTC
>TRBV6-5|-|-|13|TRBJ1-5
CASATVSNQPQHF
TGTGCCAGCGCCACGGTCAGCAATCAGCCCCAGCATTTT
>TRBV29-1|-|-|10|TRBJ1-1
CSVADREAFF
TGCAGCGTGGCAGACAGGGAAGCTTTCTTT
>TRBV7-6|once|-|15|TRBJ1-1
CASTPGEGMDTEAFF
TGTGCCAGCACCCCCGGGGAGGGAATGGACACTGAAGCTTTCTTT
>TRBV12-2|-|-|11|TRBJ1-1
CASLAKTEAFF
TGTGCAAGTCTGGCCAAAACTGAAGCTTTCTTT
>TRBV6-5|-|-|12|TRBJ2-3
CASKNTGDTQYF
TGTGCCAGCAAAAACACGGGAGATACGCAGTATTTT
>TRBV25-1|few|TRBD1|14|TRBJ2-1
CASSEYRGHNEQFF
TGTGCCAGCAGTGAGTACAGGGGCCACAATGAGCAGTTCTTC
>TRBV9|-|-|15|TRBJ2-7
CASSVDPASSYEQYF
TGTGCCAGCAGCGTAGATCCGGCTAGCTCCTACGAGCAGTACTTC
>TRBV19|-|-|15|TRBJ1-1
CASSIRGTLNTEAFF
TGTGCCAGTAGTATTCGCGGCACTTTGAACACTGAAGCTTTCTTT
>TRBV5-1|-|-|16|TRBJ1-5
CASSLERENWAQPQHF
TGCGCCAGCAGCTTGGAGAGGGAAAACTGGGCTCAGCCCCAGCATTTT
>TRBV4-2|-|-|15|TRBJ2-7
CASSQDHGSAYEQYF
TGTGCCAGCAGCCAAGATCACGGGAGCGCTTACGAGCAGTACTTC
>TRBV7-9|-|TRBD2|15|TRBJ2-2
CASSLWRGGPGELFF
TGTGCCAGCAGCTTGTGGCGGGGGGGCCCCGGGGAGCTGTTTTTT
>TRBV12-5|-|-|15|TRBJ2-6
CASGQNRAGANVLTF
TGTGCTAGTGGGCAGAACAGGGCTGGGGCCAACGTCCTGACTTTC
>TRBV15|-|-|16|TRBJ1-5
CATSTRLEPSGQPQHF
TGTGCCACCAGCACCCGTTTGGAACCTTCGGGTCAGCCCCAGCATTTT
>TRBV27|-|-|13|TRBJ1-1
CASSLGRNTEAFF
TGTGCCAGCAGTTTAGGGAGGAACACTGAAGCTTTCTTT
>TRBV19|-|TRBD2|16|TRBJ2-2
CASSTPGLVGLGELFF
TGTGCCAGTAGTACTCCGGGACTAGTGGGGTTGGGGGAGCTGTTTTTT
>TRBV7-9|few|-|14|TRBJ1-1
CASSLAGVNTEAFF
TGTGCCAGCAGCTTAGCAGGGGTGAACACTGAAGCTTTCTTT
>TRBV19|-|-|13|TRBJ1-1
CASSFRGNTEAFF
TGTGCCAGTAGTTTCAGGGGGAACACTGAAGCTTTCTTT
>TRBV7-9|-|TRBD2|13|TRBJ2-1
CASMAGGYNEQFF
TGTGCCAGCATGGCGGGAGGCTACAATGAGCAGTTCTTC
>TRBV15|once|TRBD1|16|TRBJ2-6
CATSRDRGSGANVLTF
TGTGCCACCAGCAGGGACAGGGGCTCTGGGGCCAACGTCCTGACTTTC
>TRBV7-8|-|-|15|TRBJ2-4
CASSKGQIKWDIQYF
TGTGCCAGCAGCAAGGGACAAATAAAATGGGACATTCAGTACTTC
>TRBV2|-|-|16|TRBJ1-2
CASRAGTEETRDGYTF
TGTGCCAGCAGGGCGGGGACGGAAGAAACACGTGATGGCTACACCTTC
>TRBV19|once|-|11|TRBJ1-2
CASSLSARYTF
TGTGCCAGTAGTTTATCAGCGCGCTACACCTTC